These 23 T cell receptor beta chains originate from one sample sequenced in a study of T cell changes during pregnancy in multiple sclerosis. Here immunoSEQ multiplex PCR was the method, and the copy in TCRdb shows in-frame clones only, minus some. The data show under 110,000 clones, more than 85% seen once. Sequencing was performed on peripheral blood, taken in the second trimester of pregnancy. The receptor set was obtained from a female donor with multiple sclerosis, enrolled in a pregnancy study.

The J gene is TRBJ1-2, the V gene TRBV13, with D possibly being TRBD1 (6 bases). From germline, CDR1 is PRHDT and CDR2 FYEKMQ (reference sequence). V was shortened by 3 bases and J by 4 bases, with 21 bases between the two germline ends. The CDR3 spans 17 residues. The CDR3 protein is CASSLRTASLVSYGYTF. CDR3 sequence (DNA): TGTGCCAGCAGCTTGAGGACAGCCTCCCTTGTTAGCTATGGCTACACCTTC.

The chain links TRBV6-5 to TRBJ1-1; 11 bases line up with TRBD1. Germline CDR1 MNHEY, CDR2 SVGAGI. CDR3 length equals 14 residues. V lost 4 bases, J lost 11 bases, and 9 bases stayed unmatched. The CDR3 DNA reads TGTGCCAGCAGTTTACGGACAGGGGGCGTTTCGGCTTTCTTT. Encoded protein: CASSLRTGGVSAFF.

The chain joins TRBV2 to TRBJ2-7, with 10 bases aligning to TRBD2. This CDR3 is 14 amino acids long. J lost 3 bases, V lost 7 bases, and 6 bases had no gene match. CDR1 and CDR2 (germline): SNHLY, FYNNEI. The CDR3, as DNA: TGTGCCAGCACCATCAGGACTAGCGGCTACGAGCAGTACTTC. It translates to CASTIRTSGYEQYF. Full variable domain (missing parts from reference TRBV2 and TRBJ2-7): EPEVTQTPSHQVTQMGQEVILRCVPISNHLYFYWYRQILGQKVEFLVSFYNNEISEKSEIFDDQFSVERPDGSNFTLKIRSTKLEDSAMYFCASTIRTSGYEQYFGPGTRLTVT.

The gene calls are TRBV19 and TRBJ2-1; 8 positions agree with TRBD2. This CDR3 comprises 16 residues. After removal of 1 base from V and 7 bases from J, the junction contained 9 bases not matched to a gene. The V gene's germline CDR1 is LNHDA and CDR2 SQIVND (reference sequence). CDR3 protein: CASSIVRTSGRNEQFF. Written as DNA, the CDR3 is TGTGCCAGTAGTATAGTGCGAACTAGCGGTAGGAATGAGCAGTTCTTC. The whole variable domain, remainder taken from reference TRBV19 and TRBJ2-1, is DGGITQSPKYLFRKEGQNVTLSCEQNLNHDAMYWYRQDPGQGLRLIYYSQIVNDFQKGDIAEGYSVSREKKESFPLTVTSAQKNPTAFYLCASSIVRTSGRNEQFFGPGTRLTVL.

The chain is built from TRBV19 and TRBJ2-3; 9 bases fit TRBD2. Germline V gene sequence: CDR1 LNHDA, CDR2 SQIVND (reference sequence). This CDR3 spans 14 amino acids. J lost 1 base, V lost 9 bases, and 5 bases had no gene match. In DNA form, the CDR3 reads TGTGCCAGCGGCGCTAGCGGGGGCACAGATACGCAGTATTTT. The encoded protein is CASGASGGTDTQYF.

The DNA of the CDR3 is TGTGCCAGCAGCTTAGATTCCCAGGGAAATAAGCCCCAGCATTTT. The encoded protein is CASSLDSQGNKPQHF. V and J are TRBV7-2 and TRBJ1-5; D possibly corresponds to TRBD1 (5 bases). The CDR3 totals 15 residues. Germline V gene sequence: CDR1 SGHTA, CDR2 FQGNSA. Trimming left V 1 base short and J 8 bases short, with 15 bases between.

The chain joins TRBV5-1 to TRBJ2-1, with 7 bases identical to TRBD2. The V gene end was trimmed by 1 base and the J gene end by 4 bases; junction bases not matched to a gene: 5. The CDR3 is made up of 15 amino acids. CDR1 is SGHRS and CDR2 is YFSETQ in the germline V gene. CDR3 nucleotide sequence: TGCGCCAGCAGCTTGTGGCGGGGGTCTTACAATGAGCAGTTCTTC. Its translation is CASSLWRGSYNEQFF.

The J gene is TRBJ2-1, the V gene TRBV4-2, with 7 bases aligning to TRBD2. Germline V gene sequence: CDR1 LGHNA, CDR2 YNFKEQ. J lost 4 bases, V lost 4 bases, and 10 bases had no gene match. The CDR3 runs 16 residues. The CDR3 reads CASSPRLGAGYNEQFF. CDR3 sequence (DNA): TGTGCCAGCAGCCCGCGCCTAGGAGCGGGATACAATGAGCAGTTCTTC.

This chain links TRBV5-1 with TRBJ2-2; the match to TRBD1 covers 8 bases. Per the germline V gene, CDR1 is SGHRS and CDR2 is YFSETQ. Trimming at V came to 4 bases and at J to 5 bases, leaving 4 bases not matched to a gene. The CDR3 spans 14 residues. CDR3 DNA: TGCGCCAGCAGCGACAGGGGAATTACCGGGGAGCTGTTTTTT. Protein: CASSDRGITGELFF.

The chain employs TRBV11-2 and TRBJ2-1, with TRBD2 identical over 10 bases. Germline CDR1 and CDR2: SGHAT and FQNNGV. The CDR3 loop spans 16 amino acids. The ends lost 0 bases at V and 15 bases at J; junction bases unmatched: 14. The CDR3: CASSLDPGLAGENLFF. The CDR3 DNA sequence: TGTGCCAGCAGCTTAGATCCCGGCCTAGCGGGAGAGAATTTGTTCTTC. The full variable domain, completed using reference TRBV11-2 and TRBJ2-1, is EAGVAQSPRYKIIEKRQSVAFWCNPISGHATLYWYQQILGQGPKLLIQFQNNGVVDDSQLPKDRFSAERLKGVDSTLKIQPAKLEDSAVYLCASSLDPGLAGENLFFGPGTRLTVL.

This clone was seen only a few times. The chain couples TRBV11-2 to TRBJ1-1, with 7 bases identical to TRBD1. V was pared by 3 bases and J by 0 bases, with 1 base of the junction left unmatched. From germline, CDR1 is SGHAT and CDR2 FQNNGV. CDR3 length: 14 residues. The CDR3 nucleotides read TGTGCCAGCAGCTTCGGACAGGTGAACACTGAAGCTTTCTTT. Its protein is CASSFGQVNTEAFF.

V is TRBV5-1 and J is TRBJ2-1, with TRBD2 matching over 16 bases. Germline V gene sequence: CDR1 SGHRS, CDR2 YFSETQ. V lost 3 bases, J lost 11 bases, and 2 bases stayed unmatched. The CDR3 spans 14 residues. CDR3 nucleotide sequence: TGCGCCAGCAGCTCGGGACTAGCGGGAGGGAAGCAGTTCTTC. This gives the protein CASSSGLAGGKQFF.

Remarks on this clone: The junction differs from germline at one of its ends, possibly a read error. This rearrangement joins TRBV7-7 to TRBJ2-1; D may be TRBD2 (5 bases). Germline CDR1 is SSHAT and CDR2 is FNYEAQ (reference sequence). This CDR3 contains 13 residues. CDR3 region: CASSFGRDNEQFF. The DNA of the CDR3 is TGTGCTAGCAGCTTCGGGCGGGACAATGAGCAGTTCTTC.

The rearrangement joins TRBV6-1 to TRBJ2-5, with D unclear. The CDR3 sequence is 12 residues long. Trimming removed 7 bases from V and 5 bases from J, with 11 bases in between. Germline CDR1 reads MNHNS; CDR2 reads SASEGT. The CDR3 loop reads CASNRFYETQYF. For the CDR3, the DNA is TGTGCCAGCAACCGGTTTTACGAGACCCAGTACTTC.

V gene TRBV28 combines with J gene TRBJ2-7; 8 bases align to TRBD2. The CDR3 consists of 18 residues. After removal of 1 base from V and 0 bases from J, the junction contained 11 bases not matched to a gene. Germline lookup yields CDR1 MDHEN and CDR2 SYDVKM. CDR3 amino acids: CASSLFGRRTSSSYEQYF. The CDR3 DNA is TGTGCCAGCAGTTTATTTGGTCGGCGGACTAGCAGCTCCTACGAGCAGTACTTC.

V is TRBV4-2 and J is TRBJ1-5; TRBD1 matches 7 bases. Unmatched junction bases numbered 7, after V lost 2 bases and J lost 6 bases. Germline CDR1 is LGHNA and CDR2 is YNFKEQ. This CDR3 is built from 15 residues. In nucleotides, the CDR3 is TGTGCCAGCAGCCAACGAGGGGGCGCCGGTCAGCCCCAGCATTTT. As protein: CASSQRGGAGQPQHF.

The rearrangement joins TRBV11-3 to TRBJ2-7; 8 bases map to TRBD1. Germline assignment: CDR1 SGHNT and CDR2 YENEEA. This CDR3 has 16 residues. The ends lost 1 base at V and 3 bases at J; junction bases unmatched: 8. DNA of the CDR3: TGTGCCAGCAGCTTAGTAAGTGGACAGGGATACTACGAGCAGTACTTC. This translates into CASSLVSGQGYYEQYF.

The V and J genes are TRBV29-1 and TRBJ1-1; D may be TRBD1 (5 bases). The CDR3 length is 14 residues. V was cut by 4 bases and J by 1 base, with 13 bases left in between. CDR1 SQVTM and CDR2 ANQGSEA come from the germline V gene. The CDR3, as DNA: TGCAGCGTTGGGGGCGTGGCAGCGAACACTGAAGCTTTCTTT. Translating it yields CSVGGVAANTEAFF.

The V call is TRBV9, the J call TRBJ2-3; a possible D gene is TRBD2 (5 bases). This CDR3 comprises 15 residues. Per the germline V gene, CDR1 is SGDLS and CDR2 is YYNGEE. V lost 1 base to trimming and J lost 6 bases, with 15 bases between them. The CDR3 nucleotides are TGTGCCAGCAGCGTAAGAGCGGCTTTCACCGATACGCAGTATTTT. It codes for CASSVRAAFTDTQYF.

The chain carries TRBV4-2 and TRBJ2-1; D not certain. Germline V CDR1 and CDR2: LGHNA, YNFKEQ. Trimming left V 5 bases short and J 4 bases short, with 15 bases between. The CDR3 runs 15 residues. The CDR3 DNA is TGTGCCAGCAGCTCATCGGAGCCCCTGTACAATGAGCAGTTCTTC. It specifies CASSSSEPLYNEQFF.

The chain joins TRBV7-6 to TRBJ2-1, with 7 bases lining up with TRBD2. Germline-derived CDR1 and CDR2 are SGHVS and FNYEAQ. The CDR3 is made up of 17 amino acids. Trimming cost V 5 bases and J 3 bases; bases outside gene matches: 13. CDR3: CASSPIVASGLYNEQFF. CDR3 in DNA: TGTGCCAGCAGCCCTATTGTGGCTAGCGGCCTCTACAATGAGCAGTTCTTC.

The count of this clone is one. The chain carries TRBV5-1 and TRBJ2-7; TRBD2 might be the D (6 bases). Trimming stripped 6 bases from V and 4 bases from J, with 8 bases between. Germline assignment: CDR1 SGHRS and CDR2 YFSETQ. This CDR3 spans 11 amino acids. CDR3 sequence: CASTDYYEQYF. The DNA of the CDR3 is TGCGCCAGCACGGACTATTACGAGCAGTACTTC.

The gene calls are TRBV2 and TRBJ2-2; no firm D call. The CDR3 consists of 13 residues. CDR1 SNHLY and CDR2 FYNNEI come from the germline V gene. Trimming took 6 bases from V and 3 from J, leaving 8 bases between them. Here the CDR3 reads CASRERYTGELFF. The CDR3 nucleotides are TGTGCCAGCAGAGAGAGGTACACCGGGGAGCTGTTTTTT.